A single sample is the source of the 28 T cell receptor beta chains below, sequenced in a study of blood T cell repertoires in COVID-19. Measured with immunoSEQ multiplex PCR; TCRdb has only the in-frame clones, and not every one. The sample contains roughly 150,000 clones, 70% to 90% of which appear only once. Sequenced: peripheral blood. These receptors were collected from a woman at least 80 years old with COVID-19, enrolled during active disease.

The V gene is TRBV5-1, the J gene TRBJ2-7; 13 bases are a match to TRBD2. Unmatched junction bases numbered 2, after V lost 2 bases and J lost 3 bases. The CDR3 has 15 residues. The germline gives CDR1 SGHRS, CDR2 YFSETQ. The CDR3 here is CASSLGTSGVYEQYF. DNA of the CDR3: TGCGCCAGCAGCTTAGGGACTAGCGGGGTCTACGAGCAGTACTTC.

V gene TRBV29-1 combines with J gene TRBJ2-1; TRBD1 might be the D (6 bases). Trimming pared 5 bases from V and 5 bases from J, leaving 10 bases between. Germline V gene lookup returns CDR1 SQVTM and CDR2 ANQGSEA. This CDR3 is 12 amino acids long. CDR3 in amino acids: CSVYRAHNEQFF. The CDR3 DNA reads as TGCAGCGTTTACAGGGCTCACAATGAGCAGTTCTTC.

This clone occurred a few times. V is TRBV7-3 and J is TRBJ2-7, with 8 bases lining up with TRBD1. The CDR3 has 13 amino acids. Germline lookup yields CDR1 SGHTA and CDR2 FQGTGA. J gave up 6 bases and V 4 bases, and 5 bases lay outside the gene matches. Here the CDR3 DNA reads TGTGCCAGCAGCTCCGGACAGGGCCTCGAGCAGTACTTC. As protein: CASSSGQGLEQYF.

The rearrangement links TRBV18 to TRBJ2-5, with 14 bases identical to TRBD2. The V and J ends lost 6 bases and 4 bases, in that order; junction bases with no gene match: 4. Germline V lookup: CDR1 KGHSH, CDR2 LQKENI. This CDR3 region has 15 residues. The CDR3 nucleotides are TGTGCCAGCTCCCGGACTAGCGGGAGGTCAGAGACCCAGTACTTC. Translating gives CASSRTSGRSETQYF.

The V gene is TRBV9, the J gene TRBJ2-1, with 7 bases that match TRBD2. The junction had 3 bases not matched to a gene; V was cut back by 0 bases and J by 0 bases. The CDR3 covers 16 residues. Germline CDR1 is SGDLS and CDR2 is YYNGEE. DNA of the CDR3: TGTGCCAGCAGCGTAGGGGGGAGGGGCTCCTACAATGAGCAGTTCTTC. Its translation: CASSVGGRGSYNEQFF. Full variable domain (missing parts from reference TRBV9 and TRBJ2-1): DSGVTQTPKHLITATGQRVTLRCSPRSGDLSVYWYQQSLDQGLQFLIQYYNGEERAKGNILERFSAQQFPDLHSELNLSSLELGDSALYFCASSVGGRGSYNEQFFGPGTRLTVL.

The chain carries TRBV9 and TRBJ2-7; D gene unclear. V lost 4 bases and J lost 2, with 19 bases in between. There are 16 residues in the CDR3. Germline V lookup: CDR1 SGDLS, CDR2 YYNGEE. The CDR3: CASSQHGSQTPYEQYF. The DNA for the CDR3 is TGTGCCAGCAGCCAGCATGGTAGCCAAACACCCTACGAGCAGTACTTC.

V is TRBV3-1 (or the pseudogene TRBV3-2) and J is TRBJ1-1; maybe TRBD1 (5 bases). The V gene lost 7 bases and the J gene lost 0 bases, with 15 bases spanning the gap. The CDR3 runs 15 residues. Germline V gives CDR1 LGHDT, CDR2 YNNKEL (reference sequence). CDR3 in amino acids: CASNSAGIMNTEAFF. CDR3 DNA sequence: TGTGCCAGCAACTCAGCAGGGATAATGAACACTGAAGCTTTCTTT.

The table lists this clone with a count of one. This chain links TRBV2 with TRBJ2-2, with D possibly matching TRBD2 (5 bases). The germline CDR1 and CDR2 sequences are SNHLY and FYNNEI. V lost 8 bases and J lost 5, with 15 bases in between. The CDR3 covers 14 residues. CDR3 amino acids: CASLFGSGTGELFF. CDR3 coding DNA: TGTGCCAGCCTCTTTGGGAGTGGTACCGGGGAGCTGTTTTTT. The full variable domain, with the rest looked up from reference TRBV2 and TRBJ2-2, is EPEVTQTPSHQVTQMGQEVILRCVPISNHLYFYWYRQILGQKVEFLVSFYNNEISEKSEIFDDQFSVERPDGSNFTLKIRSTKLEDSAMYFCASLFGSGTGELFFGEGSRLTVL.

This clone was observed once. This chain joins TRBV6-5 and TRBJ2-1, with 8 bases matching TRBD2. The CDR3 consists of 13 residues. Trimming took 5 bases from V and 14 from J; bases not matched to a gene: 11. CDR1 is MNHEY, CDR2 SVGAGI, per germline. The CDR3 region has the DNA TGTGCCAGCAGTCAGGGACTAGGGCTCTCTGAGTTCTTC. Translation: CASSQGLGLSEFF.

This sequence joins TRBV27 and TRBJ1-6; D uncertain. V gave up 3 bases and J gave up 4 bases, with 7 bases separating them. The germline V gene has CDR1 MNHEY and CDR2 SMNVEV (reference sequence). This CDR3 has 14 residues. CDR3 in amino acids: CASSFAIYNSPLHF. CDR3 coding DNA: TGTGCCAGCAGTTTCGCGATATATAATTCACCCCTCCACTTT.

The chain has TRBV30 and TRBJ2-2; possible D gene TRBD2, 6 bases. CDR1 is GTSNPN, CDR2 SVGIG, per germline (reference sequence). The CDR3 has 13 amino acids. V gave up 1 base and J gave up 8 bases, with 11 bases separating them. CDR3: CAWSAGLLGELFF. CDR3 sequence (DNA): TGTGCCTGGAGTGCGGGACTCCTAGGGGAGCTGTTTTTT.

V and J are TRBV18 and TRBJ1-4; no clear D gene. The length of the CDR3 is 14 residues. CDR1 is KGHSH, CDR2 LQKENI, per germline. The ends were cut back, 6 bases at V and 8 bases at J, with 16 bases in the middle. The CDR3, as DNA: TGTGCCAGCTCGGCACAGAGCAGGAACGAAAAACTGTTTTTT. This gives the protein CASSAQSRNEKLFF.

The rearrangement uses TRBV30 and TRBJ2-3; TRBD2 agrees at 10 bases. Germline assignment: CDR1 GTSNPN and CDR2 SVGIG (reference sequence). There are 16 residues in the CDR3. J gave up 3 bases and V 3 bases, and 9 bases lay outside the gene matches. This chain's CDR3 is CAWSAGSAGGTDTQYF. The CDR3 DNA reads as TGTGCCTGGAGCGCAGGATCAGCGGGGGGGACAGATACGCAGTATTTT.

The rearrangement links TRBV29-1 to TRBJ1-4; the match to TRBD1 covers 10 bases. CDR1 is SQVTM and CDR2 is ANQGSEA in the germline V gene. This CDR3 comprises 14 residues. V trimming: 5 bases; J trimming: 13 bases; junction bases outside the gene matches: 13. As DNA, the CDR3 is TGCAGCGTTCGGACAGGGGGAAACATGAACAGACTGTTTTTT. This sequence encodes CSVRTGGNMNRLFF. Complete variable domain (other parts from reference TRBV29-1 and TRBJ1-4): SAVISQKPSRDICQRGTSLTIQCQVDSQVTMMFWYRQQPGQSLTLIATANQGSEATYESGFVIDKFPISRPNLTFSTLTVSNMSPEDSSIYLCSVRTGGNMNRLFFGSGTQLSVL.

The chain carries TRBV6-5 and TRBJ2-7, with D tentatively TRBD1 (6 bases). V was cut by 6 bases and J by 0 bases, with 15 bases left in between. The germline gives CDR1 MNHEY, CDR2 SVGAGI. The CDR3 contains 15 residues. CDR3 sequence reads: CASRPGHTLSYEQYF. CDR3 bases: TGTGCCAGCAGGCCGGGACATACTCTCTCCTACGAGCAGTACTTC.

The chain recombines TRBV9 with TRBJ2-5; TRBD2 is a possible D gene (6 bases). Looked up from germline, CDR1 is SGDLS and CDR2 is YYNGEE. The V end lost 3 bases, the J end lost 2 bases, and 14 bases lay between the germline ends. The CDR3 consists of 15 residues. CDR3 in amino acids: CASSAPAGGQETQYF. CDR3 nucleotide sequence: TGTGCCAGCAGCGCTCCTGCAGGAGGGCAAGAGACCCAGTACTTC.

The J gene is TRBJ1-1, the V gene TRBV18, with a tentative D call TRBD1 (6 bases). Trimming cost V 1 base and J 0 bases, with 12 bases left between them. CDR3 length equals 16 residues. The germline gives CDR1 KGHSH, CDR2 LQKENI. The CDR3 DNA reads TGTGCCAGCTCACCACGACAGGAACTTATGAACACTGAAGCTTTCTTT. Its protein is CASSPRQELMNTEAFF.

This clone was observed a single time. V is TRBV5-1 and J is TRBJ2-5, with TRBD2 identical over 9 bases. V lost 7 bases and J lost 3; bases outside the gene matches: 16. The germline V gene has CDR1 SGHRS and CDR2 YFSETQ. The CDR3 contains 17 residues. For the CDR3, the DNA is TGCGCCAGCTCCCCGGGACTAGCCAAAATGGCGGAAGAGACCCAGTACTTC. Its protein is CASSPGLAKMAEETQYF. The variable domain in full, with the rest retrieved from reference TRBV5-1 and TRBJ2-5, is KAGVTQTPRYLIKTRGQQVTLSCSPISGHRSVSWYQQTPGQGLQFLFEYFSETQRNKGNFPGRFSGRQFSNSRSEMNVSTLELGDSALYLCASSPGLAKMAEETQYFGPGTRLLVL.

This clone was recorded only once. The chain combines TRBV10-3 with TRBJ1-1; 9 positions agree with TRBD1. The CDR3 runs 15 residues. The germline gives CDR1 ENHRY, CDR2 SYGVKD. The V segment lost 2 bases and the J segment 3 bases; nucleotides outside the gene matches: 4. The CDR3 loop is CAISERDRADTEAFF. The CDR3 nucleotides are TGTGCCATCAGTGAGAGGGACAGGGCCGACACTGAAGCTTTCTTT.

This chain connects TRBV6-5 to TRBJ2-5; 7 bases agree with TRBD2. The CDR3 is 15 residues long. Looked up from germline, CDR1 is MNHEY and CDR2 is SVGAGI. Losses at the gene ends were 7 bases for V and 4 bases for J; bases not matched to a gene: 12. The CDR3 protein is CASTGGAGTGETQYF. Written as DNA, the CDR3 is TGTGCCAGCACCGGGGGAGCGGGGACGGGAGAGACCCAGTACTTC.

This clone was counted between two and nine times. The rearrangement uses TRBV27 and TRBJ2-3; 10 bases agree with TRBD2. There are 17 residues in the CDR3. Germline V gives CDR1 MNHEY, CDR2 SMNVEV (reference sequence). J lost 4 bases, V lost 8 bases, and 15 bases had no gene match. Written as DNA, the CDR3 is TGTGCCAGCTCTTTACCCTCACTAGCGGGGAGGGCAGATACGCAGTATTTT. Amino acids: CASSLPSLAGRADTQYF.

This rearrangement joins TRBV6-5 to TRBJ2-5; a weak D match, TRBD1 (6 bases). Germline CDR1 is MNHEY and CDR2 is SVGAGI. Trimming took 2 bases from V and 4 from J, leaving 8 bases between them. CDR3 length equals 13 residues. This CDR3 is CASSYQGLETQYF. The CDR3 DNA reads TGTGCCAGCAGTTACCAGGGGCTAGAGACCCAGTACTTC.

This chain links TRBV28 with TRBJ2-2, with 7 bases fitting TRBD1. V lost 6 bases and J lost 6; bases outside the gene matches: 10. Germline V gives CDR1 MDHEN, CDR2 SYDVKM. The CDR3 extends over 15 amino acids. This CDR3 reads CASSPNRGGAGELFF. The CDR3 bases are TGTGCCAGCAGCCCAAACAGGGGTGGCGCCGGGGAGCTGTTTTTT.

The J gene is TRBJ1-6, the V gene TRBV27; 9 bases map to TRBD1. The CDR3 runs 18 residues. Trimming took 6 bases from V and 7 from J; bases not matched to a gene: 16. CDR1 is MNHEY, CDR2 SMNVEV, per germline (reference sequence). CDR3 DNA: TGTGCCAGCAGATACCTTACGGCCGCGGGACAGGGAAATTCACCCCTCCACTTT. It translates to CASRYLTAAGQGNSPLHF.

The chain links TRBV27 to TRBJ2-5, with 11 bases matching TRBD2. The germline CDR1 and CDR2 sequences are MNHEY and SMNVEV (reference sequence). The CDR3 has 18 amino acids. V was clipped by 2 bases and J by 7 bases; unmatched bases: 15. The CDR3 DNA reads TGTGCCAGCAGTTTAGTAACTAGCGGGGGATCTTTCCCGGGGACCCAGTACTTC. It yields the protein CASSLVTSGGSFPGTQYF.

The chain employs TRBV28 and TRBJ2-7, with 11 bases identical to TRBD1. V shed 3 bases, J shed 6 bases, and the junction held 7 bases outside the gene matches. This CDR3 has 15 amino acids. From germline, CDR1 is MDHEN and CDR2 SYDVKM. CDR3 region: CASSFTGQGGSEQYF. DNA of the CDR3: TGTGCCAGCAGTTTTACGGGACAGGGGGGTTCCGAGCAGTACTTC.

This chain joins TRBV6-2 or TRBV6-3 and TRBJ2-3; 8 bases are shared with TRBD2. J was trimmed by 7 bases and V by 5 bases; bases with no gene match: 11. Germline V gene sequence: CDR1 MNHEY, CDR2 SVGEGT. This CDR3 contains 15 residues. The CDR3 DNA follows: TGTGCCAGCAGTCTTAGCGGGGCCCGCGGGTATACGCAGTATTTT. Protein sequence: CASSLSGARGYTQYF.

The V and J genes are TRBV27 and TRBJ1-1; 7 nucleotides agree with TRBD1. The CDR3 runs to 14 residues. V lost 5 bases, J lost 0 bases, and 3 bases stayed unmatched. Germline V gene lookup returns CDR1 MNHEY and CDR2 SMNVEV (reference sequence). The CDR3 is CASSRTGLNTEAFF. The CDR3 nucleotides read TGTGCCAGCAGTCGGACAGGATTGAACACTGAAGCTTTCTTT.